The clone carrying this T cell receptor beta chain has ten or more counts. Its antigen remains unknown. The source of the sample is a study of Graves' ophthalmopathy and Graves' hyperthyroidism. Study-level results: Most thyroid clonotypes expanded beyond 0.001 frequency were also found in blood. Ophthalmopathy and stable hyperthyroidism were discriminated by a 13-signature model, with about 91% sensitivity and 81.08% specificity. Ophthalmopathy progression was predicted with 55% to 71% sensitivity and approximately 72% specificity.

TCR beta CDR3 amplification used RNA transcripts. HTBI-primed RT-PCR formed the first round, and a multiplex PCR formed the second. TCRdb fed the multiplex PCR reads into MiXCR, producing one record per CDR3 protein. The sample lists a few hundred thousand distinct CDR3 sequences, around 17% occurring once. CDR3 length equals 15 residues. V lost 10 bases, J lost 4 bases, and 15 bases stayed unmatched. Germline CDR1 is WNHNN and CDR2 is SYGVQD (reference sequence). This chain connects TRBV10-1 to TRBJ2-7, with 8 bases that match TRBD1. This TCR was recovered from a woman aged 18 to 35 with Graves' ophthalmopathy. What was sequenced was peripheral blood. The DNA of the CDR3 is TGCGCCACCCCTCTAATCGACAGGGGAACTTACGAGCAGTACTTC. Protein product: CATPLIDRGTYEQYF.